This T cell receptor beta chain was retrieved from a study of CD8 T cell repertoires and HIV-1 epitope variants. Germline V gene sequence: CDR1 SGHDN, CDR2 FVKESK. Trimming left V 6 bases short and J 4 bases short, with 18 bases between. The CDR3 has 15 residues. The assay was immunoSEQ multiplex PCR, and TCRdb's table has in-frame clones only and misses some. The table records about 5,000 clones, about 66% of them present only once. Study-wide findings and caveats: About 5 clonotypes recognized Nef KF9, one HW9, none TAALDMSHF.

The count of this clone is one. Its antigen remains unknown. This clonotype was obtained from a male donor with HIV. Input material: cultured CD8+ T cells derived from PBMCs. The rearrangement links TRBV14 to TRBJ2-5, with TRBD2 as a possible D gene (5 bases). The CDR3 here is CASSLARTSGETQYF. The CDR3 DNA reads as TGTGCCAGCAGTCTAGCCCGGACCTCGGGAGAGACCCAGTACTTC. The full variable domain, its missing parts supplied by reference TRBV14 and TRBJ2-5, is EAGVTQFPSHSVIEKGQTVTLRCDPISGHDNLYWYRRVMGKEIKFLLHFVKESKQDESGMPNNRFLAERTGGTYSTLKVQPAELEDSGVYFCASSLARTSGETQYFGPGTRLLVL.